The clone carrying this T cell receptor (beta chain) was picked up a small number of times. These data originate in a study of blood T cell repertoires in COVID-19. The wider study: COVID-19 samples from acute and convalescent phases originated in the United States, Italy and Spain.

CDR1 is LNHNV and CDR2 is YYDKDF in the germline V gene (reference sequence). This CDR3 region has 15 residues. The J segment lost 5 bases and the V segment lost 3 bases, leaving 6 bases of the junction unmatched. Study processing details: The authors estimated nucleated cell counts from reference gene primer amplification. Repertoires were generated with immunoSEQ multiplex PCR, while TCRdb's copy carries only in-frame clones and drops some. Clonal size and the V and J genes are those of that table, whereas D and trimming came from the DNA. The table has fewer than 350,000 clones, around 87% seen once.

This receptor was obtained from a woman aged 25-40 years who had recovered from COVID-19. The sequencing input was peripheral blood. The J gene is TRBJ2-7, the V gene TRBV15, with 11 bases fitting TRBD2. In nucleotides, the CDR3 is TGTGCCACCAGCAGGCGAACTAGCGGGGGCGACGAGCAGTACTTC. Amino acid sequence: CATSRRTSGGDEQYF. Variable domain in full (rest from reference TRBV15 and TRBJ2-7): DAMVIQNPRYQVTQFGKPVTLSCSQTLNHNVMYWYQQKSSQAPKLLFHYYDKDFNNEADTPDNFQSRRPNTSFCFLDIRSPGLGDTAMYLCATSRRTSGGDEQYFGPGTRLTVT.